The 7 T cell receptor beta chains in this list originate from one sample, sequenced in a study of PD-1 blockade in classical Hodgkin lymphoma. Repertoires were generated with immunoSEQ multiplex PCR, while TCRdb's copy carries only in-frame clones and drops some. The sample carries around 26,000 clones, around 81% recorded once. Brentuximab vedotin exposure varied among the patients, all of whom had relapsed after autologous stem cell transplantation. Material: peripheral blood mononuclear cells (PBMCs), obtained before the second cycle of nivolumab. The receptors derive from a human donor with classical Hodgkin lymphoma.

This chain connects TRBV29-1 to TRBJ1-4; D gene uncertain. V was trimmed by 4 bases and J by 2 bases, leaving 8 bases between them. The germline gives CDR1 SQVTM, CDR2 ANQGSEA. CDR3 length: 13 residues. As DNA, the CDR3 is TGCAGCGTTGGGGTCGGTACTAATGAAAAACTGTTTTTT. It is translated as CSVGVGTNEKLFF.

A single count supports this clone. The chain links TRBV7-9 to TRBJ1-1; D may be TRBD1 (5 bases). Germline V lookup: CDR1 SEHNR, CDR2 FQNEAQ (reference sequence). This CDR3 contains 16 residues. Deletions cut 4 bases from V and 5 bases from J, with 20 bases between. The CDR3 spells CASSSSAGTRGTEAFF. CDR3 coding DNA: TGTGCCAGCAGCTCATCAGCCGGGACCCGAGGGACTGAAGCTTTCTTT.

The gene calls are TRBV9 and TRBJ1-2; maybe TRBD1 (5 bases). Per germline, CDR1 SGDLS and CDR2 YYNGEE. Between the trimmed V and J ends, which lost 4 bases and 5 bases, there was a span of 12 bases. CDR3 length: 13 amino acids. CDR3 protein: CASSPDSPYGYTF. Written as DNA, the CDR3 is TGTGCCAGCAGCCCTGACAGCCCTTATGGCTACACCTTC.

The rearrangement joins TRBV5-5 to TRBJ1-2, with 7 bases lining up with TRBD1. This CDR3 spans 16 amino acids. The V gene's germline CDR1 is SGHKS and CDR2 YYEKEE (reference sequence). J was trimmed by 2 bases and V by 0 bases; bases with no gene match: 7. CDR3 protein: CASSLAIGTVNYGYTF. CDR3 bases: TGTGCCAGCAGCTTGGCGATCGGGACAGTCAACTATGGCTACACCTTC.

This rearrangement joins TRBV6-1 to TRBJ1-5; D is uncertain. V lost 8 bases and J lost 9, with 17 bases in between. The germline CDR1 and CDR2 sequences are MNHNS and SASEGT. The CDR3 totals 13 residues. This CDR3 reads CASALRVDRPQHF. Written as DNA, the CDR3 is TGTGCCAGCGCGCTTCGGGTCGATAGGCCCCAGCATTTT.

J is TRBJ1-3 and V is TRBV2; D possibly corresponds to TRBD1 (5 bases). This CDR3 has 15 residues. Germline assignment: CDR1 SNHLY and CDR2 FYNNEI. The germline V and J ends were trimmed by 7 bases and 1 base, with 14 bases remaining between them. The CDR3: CASTGGGGSGNTIYF. The CDR3 DNA reads as TGTGCCAGCACAGGTGGCGGGGGGTCTGGAAACACCATATATTTT.

The chain couples TRBV5-5 to TRBJ2-7; D is possibly TRBD1 (5 bases). The V gene's germline CDR1 is SGHKS and CDR2 YYEKEE (reference sequence). Trimming left V 1 base short and J 3 bases short, with 11 bases between. This CDR3 is built from 14 residues. In DNA, the CDR3 is TGTGCCAGCAGCTTGAGACAGTGGGACTACGAGCAGTACTTC. Translated, it gives CASSLRQWDYEQYF.